Presented here are 17 T cell receptor beta chains from one specimen sequenced in a study of identifying expanded T cells in peripheral blood. Only in-frame clones appear in the TCRdb table, and some are missing; sequencing was by immunoSEQ multiplex PCR. The sample has around 57,000 clones, about 87% seen once. Sequenced material: blood. The receptor source for this set is a person aged 18 to 75 in good health.

The chain links TRBV19 to TRBJ1-2; weak D call: TRBD1 (5 bases). This CDR3 is 16 amino acids long. The V gene lost 4 bases and the J gene lost 12 bases, with 27 bases spanning the gap. CDR1 and CDR2 (germline): LNHDA, SQIVND (reference sequence). The CDR3 loop reads CASSTGNPPSTAENTF. The CDR3 nucleotides are TGTGCCAGTAGTACAGGAAACCCCCCTTCGACAGCGGAGAACACCTTC.

CDR3 coding DNA: TGTGCCAGCAGCCGCAGGGAACTCACTGAAGCTTTCTTT. It yields the protein CASSRRELTEAFF. The chain is built from TRBV27 and TRBJ1-1, with D possibly matching TRBD1 (5 bases). This CDR3 has 13 residues. The germline CDR1 and CDR2 sequences are MNHEY and SMNVEV (reference sequence). V lost 6 bases and J 4 bases, leaving 12 bases between the germline ends.

The chain has TRBV27 and TRBJ1-4, with no clear D. Per the germline V gene, CDR1 is MNHEY and CDR2 is SMNVEV (reference sequence). This CDR3 has 11 residues. V was pared by 4 bases and J by 7 bases, with 4 bases between. The CDR3 protein is CASSYGEKLFF. CDR3 bases: TGTGCCAGCAGTTATGGTGAAAAACTGTTTTTT.

The genes are TRBV5-1 and TRBJ1-2; D gene uncertain. Germline V lookup: CDR1 SGHRS, CDR2 YFSETQ. V was clipped by 3 bases and J by 8 bases, with 17 bases between them. This CDR3 has 14 amino acids. Written as DNA, the CDR3 is TGCGCCAGCAGCTCCGGAGTTGCTCCTGAGGGCTACACCTTC. This translates into CASSSGVAPEGYTF.

The chain couples TRBV30 to TRBJ2-1, with D hard to call. Germline V gene lookup returns CDR1 GTSNPN and CDR2 SVGIG (reference sequence). The V gene lost 0 bases and the J gene lost 10 bases, with 19 bases spanning the gap. CDR3 size: 15 residues. CDR3 in DNA: TGTGCCTGGAGTGTTGGTCGGTCTAGTTCGGAGGAGCAGTTCTTC. This sequence encodes CAWSVGRSSSEEQFF.

This sequence joins TRBV9 and TRBJ1-1; a weak D match, TRBD1 (5 bases). The germline V and J ends were trimmed by 3 bases and 0 bases, with 6 bases remaining between them. The CDR3 runs 13 residues. CDR1 is SGDLS, CDR2 YYNGEE, per germline. CDR3 sequence (DNA): TGTGCCAGCAGCGCGGGGCTGAACACTGAAGCTTTCTTT. Amino acid sequence: CASSAGLNTEAFF.

The chain recombines TRBV5-1 with TRBJ1-4; D ambiguous. Germline loops: CDR1 SGHRS, CDR2 YFSETQ. The germline V and J ends were trimmed by 4 bases and 2 bases, with 9 bases remaining between them. The CDR3 is 14 amino acids. This CDR3 reads CASSLDSTNEKLFF. The CDR3, as DNA: TGCGCCAGCAGCCTCGACTCTACTAATGAAAAACTGTTTTTT.

This rearrangement joins TRBV6-4 to TRBJ2-2; D is unresolved. The CDR3 runs to 13 residues. CDR1 and CDR2 from the germline V gene are MRHNA and SNTAGT. Trimming pared 2 bases from V and 1 base from J, leaving 2 bases between. CDR3 coding DNA: TGTGCCAGCAGTGACGGGAACACCGGGGAGCTGTTTTTT. Translation gives CASSDGNTGELFF.

This clone was seen a single time. V and J are TRBV25-1 and TRBJ2-4, with D maybe TRBD2 (7 bases). This CDR3 spans 15 amino acids. V gave up 1 base and J gave up 11 bases, with 18 bases separating them. Germline assignment: CDR1 MGHDK and CDR2 SYGVNS. CDR3 loop: CASSELGGVRAVQYF. As DNA, the CDR3 is TGTGCCAGCAGTGAATTAGGGGGGGTCAGGGCCGTTCAGTACTTC.

The rearrangement links TRBV9 to TRBJ2-1; 11 positions match TRBD2. Germline V gene lookup returns CDR1 SGDLS and CDR2 YYNGEE. Germline trimming cut 4 bases from V and 5 bases from J; bases unmatched to any gene: 5. This CDR3 is built from 15 residues. The DNA of the CDR3 is TGTGCCAGCAGCCTACTAGCGGGGGTCAACAATGAGCAGTTCTTC. This codes for CASSLLAGVNNEQFF. The full variable domain, rest sourced from reference TRBV9 and TRBJ2-1, is DSGVTQTPKHLITATGQRVTLRCSPRSGDLSVYWYQQSLDQGLQFLIQYYNGEERAKGNILERFSAQQFPDLHSELNLSSLELGDSALYFCASSLLAGVNNEQFFGPGTRLTVL.

The chain has TRBV5-4 and TRBJ2-2, with D uncertain. Per the germline V gene, CDR1 is SGHNT and CDR2 is YYREEE (reference sequence). CDR3 length: 15 residues. The V end was cut by 4 bases, the J end by 4 bases, with 14 bases between. In DNA form, the CDR3 reads TGTGCCAGCAGCCAAGACGAAGGTTCCACCGGGGAGCTGTTTTTT. Translated: CASSQDEGSTGELFF.

This chain uses TRBV27 with TRBJ2-7, with D perhaps matching TRBD2 (6 bases). The CDR3 length is 12 residues. V lost 6 bases to trimming and J lost 6 bases, with 12 bases between them. Germline V gene sequence: CDR1 MNHEY, CDR2 SMNVEV (reference sequence). The CDR3 reads CASRAGRSEQYF. CDR3 DNA: TGTGCCAGCAGGGCGGGACGTAGCGAGCAGTACTTC.

Only a few counts were recorded for this clone. This chain connects TRBV30 to TRBJ2-7, with D unresolved. The CDR3 consists of 12 residues. Germline lookup yields CDR1 GTSNPN and CDR2 SVGIG (reference sequence). The germline V and J ends were trimmed by 0 bases and 6 bases, with 9 bases remaining between them. The CDR3 sequence: CAWSVLSSEQYF. CDR3 bases: TGTGCCTGGAGTGTACTTAGTTCCGAGCAGTACTTC.

This clone was counted once. The rearrangement links TRBV9 to TRBJ2-5; D might be TRBD1 (6 bases). This CDR3 is 13 amino acids long. V lost 4 bases, J lost 5 bases, and 12 bases lay in between. Germline CDR1 is SGDLS and CDR2 is YYNGEE. The CDR3 loop is CASSTGLWETQYF. DNA of the CDR3: TGTGCCAGCAGCACAGGGTTGTGGGAGACCCAGTACTTC.

The chain is built from TRBV2 and TRBJ1-4; 7 positions match TRBD1. Looked up from germline, CDR1 is SNHLY and CDR2 is FYNNEI. After removal of 6 bases from V and 4 bases from J, the junction contained 5 bases not matched to a gene. This CDR3 region has 14 residues. This chain's CDR3 is CASRAGGGNEKLFF. The CDR3 nucleotides read TGTGCCAGCAGGGCAGGGGGTGGTAATGAAAAACTGTTTTTT. The entire variable domain, with the rest obtained from reference TRBV2 and TRBJ1-4, is as follows: EPEVTQTPSHQVTQMGQEVILRCVPISNHLYFYWYRQILGQKVEFLVSFYNNEISEKSEIFDDQFSVERPDGSNFTLKIRSTKLEDSAMYFCASRAGGGNEKLFFGSGTQLSVL.

The chain has TRBV19 and TRBJ2-3; D might be TRBD2 (5 bases). This CDR3 contains 13 residues. The germline V and J ends were trimmed by 4 bases and 0 bases, with 5 bases remaining between them. Germline V lookup: CDR1 LNHDA, CDR2 SQIVND (reference sequence). The CDR3 reads CASSSGSTDTQYF. In DNA, the CDR3 is TGTGCCAGTAGTAGCGGGAGCACAGATACGCAGTATTTT.

V gene TRBV7-2 combines with J gene TRBJ2-1, with 16 bases aligning to TRBD2. This CDR3 contains 16 residues. Per germline, CDR1 SGHTA and CDR2 FQGNSA. The V gene end was trimmed by 3 bases and the J gene end by 12 bases; junction bases not matched to a gene: 8. CDR3 amino acids: CASSLGTSGRGGGQFF. The DNA for the CDR3 is TGTGCCAGCAGCTTGGGGACTAGCGGGAGGGGAGGTGGGCAGTTCTTC.